This T cell receptor beta chain derives from a study of shared clonotypes between healthy human individuals. Points from the study as a whole: Genetic and exposure-history diversity was limited by the small donor number. In contrast to clonotypes shared by all four donors, non-shared clonotypes had lower generation probabilities.

As regards this clone: The antigen remains undetermined.

The CDR3 is 15 amino acids. Germline assignment: CDR1 SEHNR and CDR2 FQNEAQ (reference sequence). V lost 2 bases to trimming and J lost 9 bases, with 20 bases between them. The deep-level immunoSEQ assay was used. Source study methods: From ImmunoSEQ came sequences covering only the junction and carrying no quality scores, so filtering differed. Sequencing was performed with immunoSEQ multiplex PCR; in TCRdb, only in-frame clones are kept and a portion is missing. V, J and clone size are those of that table, while D and trimming were read from the DNA. The table shows 550,000 to 800,000 clones, with roughly 70% occurring only once.

The chain employs TRBV7-9 and TRBJ2-7, with a tentative D call TRBD1 (5 bases). Sequences were obtained from memory CD4+ T cells sorted from blood. Specified subset: CD45RA-negative fraction. The TCR originated in a woman in her twenties or thirties in good health. The CDR3 region has the DNA TGTGCCAGCAGCTTAAGGACAACGAATTCAGGTGGGCAGTACTTC. Amino acid sequence: CASSLRTTNSGGQYF.